This entry describes one T cell receptor (beta chain). Its specific antigen is unknown. No base qualities exist here, and no much larger clone lies one base off it. The library came from PCR. Sequenced using an Illumina HiSeq 2000. TCRdb reworked the public reads: Q25 trimming with fastp, MiXCR clone assembly, productive beta chains retained. Every entry covers one CDR3 protein and lists the most common genes and DNA from its rows. The sample has some 85,000 distinct CDR3 sequences on record, under 55% of them singletons. The ten largest clones capture more than 9% of the sample. The data are from a study of CDR3 diversity in severe acne (dated 2019 in TCRdb). The TCR sequence derives from a male donor with severe acne vulgaris. The source material was blood.

The bases read TGTGCCAGCAGTGAACGCCTAGCGGGGGGGGCGCAGTATTTT. It translates as CASSERLAGGAQYF. This chain is built from TRBV2 and TRBJ2-3; the central 12 bases match TRBD2. Compared with germline, V lacks 2 bases and J lacks 10 bases; bases without a gene match: 4. The CDR3 runs 14 residues from the cysteine to the phenylalanine. Only CDR3 DNA is held: 42 bases, read in frame from base 1. The germline V gene specifies SNHLY as CDR1 and FYNNEI as CDR2.